These 2 T cell receptor beta chains originate from one sample sequenced in a study of blood T cells in healthy people across ages. For the second PCR, which ran for roughly 6 to 12 cycles, a sample-barcoded 5' primer and a J-beta primer mix were used. TCRdb reprocessed the 5' RACE reads via MiXCR and lists one record per CDR3 protein. The table has roughly 700,000 distinct CDR3 sequences, approximately 50% seen once. The source material was blood. The receptors were gathered from a woman in her sixties in good health.

The sample holds a few counts of this clonotype. The CDR3 nucleotides read TGTGCCAGCAGTTCACACCTGAGGGGGGAGCAGTTCTTC. It yields the protein CASSSHLRGEQFF. The chain couples TRBV27 to TRBJ2-1, with D maybe TRBD1 (6 bases). The CDR3 sequence is 13 residues long. Germline CDR1 is MNHEY and CDR2 is SMNVEV (reference sequence). With 4 bases removed from V and 10 bases from J, the gap between germline ends came to 14 bases.

There are many counts of this clonotype. The rearrangement uses TRBV12-3 or TRBV12-4 and TRBJ2-7; no clear D. The CDR3 loop spans 13 amino acids. Trimming took off 2 bases at V and 5 bases at J, with 10 bases between the two ends. As DNA, the CDR3 is TGTGCCAGCAGTTTAACTGGGCCCCACGAGCAGTACTTC. This encodes CASSLTGPHEQYF.